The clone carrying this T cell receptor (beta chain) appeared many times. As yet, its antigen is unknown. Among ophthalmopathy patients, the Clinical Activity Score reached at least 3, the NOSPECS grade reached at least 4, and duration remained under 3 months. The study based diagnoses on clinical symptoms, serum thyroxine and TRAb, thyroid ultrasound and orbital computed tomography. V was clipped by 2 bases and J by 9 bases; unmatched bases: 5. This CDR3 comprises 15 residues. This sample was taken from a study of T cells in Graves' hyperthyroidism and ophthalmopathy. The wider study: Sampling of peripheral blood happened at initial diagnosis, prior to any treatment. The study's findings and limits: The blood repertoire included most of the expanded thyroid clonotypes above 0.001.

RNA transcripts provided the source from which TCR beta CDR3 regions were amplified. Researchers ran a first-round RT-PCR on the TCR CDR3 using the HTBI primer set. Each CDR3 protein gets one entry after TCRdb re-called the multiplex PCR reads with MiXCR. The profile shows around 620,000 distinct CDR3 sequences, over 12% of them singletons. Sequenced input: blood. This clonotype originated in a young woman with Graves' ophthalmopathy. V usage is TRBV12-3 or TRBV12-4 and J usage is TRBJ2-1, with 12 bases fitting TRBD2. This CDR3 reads CASSLLAGGPSEQFF. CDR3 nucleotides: TGTGCCAGCAGTTTACTAGCGGGAGGGCCTAGTGAGCAGTTCTTC.